Listed below are T cell receptor beta chains from one sample, sequenced in a study of response to subunit inactivated influenza vaccine. TCRdb analysed the RT-PCR reads with MiXCR anew, one entry per CDR3 protein. The repertoire has about 780,000 distinct CDR3 sequences, 15% to 20% of them found once; the top ten carry roughly 10%. This material consisted of PBMCs from blood, taken around 5 days after vaccination. The receptor source for this set is a man aged 50 or older who received an inactivated influenza vaccine. Each CDR3 is given with its conserved first and last residue. A D gene is named only where the DNA matches it firmly. For some rows the clone size is stated as once, few or many, or as a class when expanded; others skip it.

abundance	v_gene	j_gene	d_gene	CDR3aa	CDR3nt
-	TRBV9	TRBJ2-2	-	CASSVGGTVTGELFF	TGTGCCAGCAGCGTAGGGGGGACGGTCACCGGGGAGCTGTTTTTT
-	TRBV28	TRBJ2-7	-	CASSPHGGTVIYEQYF	TGTGCCAGCAGTCCCCATGGCGGGACAGTCATATACGAGCAGTACTTC
-	TRBV9	TRBJ2-1	TRBD2	CASSVAFLTSGKGEFF	TGTGCCAGCAGCGTAGCCTTTCTTACTAGCGGGAAAGGAGAGTTCTTC
-	TRBV7-2	TRBJ2-3	-	CASSLASVGSDTQYF	TGTGCCAGCAGCTTAGCCTCAGTAGGCTCAGATACGCAGTATTTT
-	TRBV24-1	TRBJ2-3	TRBD2	CATSDPPSGVGTDTQYF	TGTGCCACCAGTGACCCTCCCAGCGGGGTAGGGACAGATACGCAGTATTTT
many	TRBV12-3/TRBV12-4	TRBJ1-1	TRBD1	CASSLGGQLNTEAFF	TGTGCCAGCAGTTTAGGGGGACAGTTGAACACTGAAGCTTTCTTT
few	TRBV20-1	TRBJ2-7	-	CSARGGGEQYF	TGCAGTGCTAGAGGAGGAGGCGAGCAGTACTTC
few	TRBV29-1	TRBJ1-1	-	CSVEDNRDVYFLNTEAFF	TGCAGCGTTGAAGATAACCGGGACGTATACTTTCTGAACACTGAAGCTTTCTTT
medium-sized	TRBV9	TRBJ2-2	TRBD2	CASSVGLDGGELFF	TGTGCCAGCAGCGTTGGACTAGACGGCGGGGAGCTGTTTTTT
few	TRBV20-1	TRBJ2-1	-	CSATGGSESYNEQFF	TGCAGTGCCACCGGTGGGAGTGAATCCTACAATGAGCAGTTCTTC
many	TRBV29-1	TRBJ2-1	-	CSADGGQVYNEQFF	TGCAGCGCCGATGGGGGGCAGGTCTACAATGAGCAGTTCTTC
-	TRBV6-4	TRBJ2-2	-	CASSDSRSTGELFF	TGTGCCAGCAGTGACTCAAGGTCTACCGGGGAGCTGTTTTTT
-	TRBV11-3	TRBJ2-1	TRBD1	CASSLVGTATYNEQFF	TGTGCCAGCAGCTTAGTGGGGACAGCGACTTACAATGAGCAGTTCTTC
-	TRBV4-3	TRBJ2-7	TRBD2	CASSQDLGLAGGTGSYEQYF	TGCGCCAGCAGCCAAGATTTGGGACTAGCGGGAGGAACGGGCTCCTACGAGCAGTACTTC
-	TRBV7-9	TRBJ1-1	-	CASRTGPEGTEAFF	TGTGCCAGCAGAACAGGGCCCGAAGGGACTGAAGCTTTCTTT
few	TRBV6-2/TRBV6-3	TRBJ2-7	TRBD2	CASSYSFTGGVGEQYF	TGTGCCAGCAGTTACTCTTTTACGGGAGGTGTGGGCGAGCAGTACTTC
many	TRBV9	TRBJ1-6	TRBD1	CASSAGTGYNSPLHF	TGTGCCAGCAGCGCCGGGACAGGATATAATTCACCCCTCCACTTT
-	TRBV9	TRBJ2-7	TRBD2	CASSPGGDRSYEQYF	TGTGCCAGCAGCCCGGGGGGGGACCGGAGCTACGAGCAGTACTTC
few	TRBV5-6	TRBJ1-2	-	CASTQGHLANYGYTF	TGTGCCAGCACGCAAGGACACTTAGCTAACTATGGCTACACCTTC
-	TRBV5-1	TRBJ2-5	-	CASSPLRGAGETQYF	TGCGCCAGCAGCCCCCTCAGGGGAGCCGGGGAGACCCAGTACTTC
-	TRBV4-2	TRBJ1-3	TRBD1	CASSHGPGQGATGNTIYF	TGTGCCAGCAGCCACGGACCGGGACAGGGGGCAACTGGAAACACCATATATTTT
-	TRBV7-2	TRBJ2-7	TRBD2	CASSLGTSGSPGF	TGTGCCAGCAGCTTAGGGACTAGCGGGAGTCCGGGGTTC
many	TRBV11-1	TRBJ1-3	TRBD1	CASSYLTGTGRSSGNTIYF	TGTGCCAGCAGCTACCTTACCGGGACAGGCAGAAGCTCTGGAAACACCATATATTTT
few	TRBV6-1	TRBJ2-1	TRBD2	CASSIFSGSLANEQFF	TGTGCCAGCAGTATCTTTAGCGGGAGTCTTGCGAATGAGCAGTTCTTC
-	TRBV5-1	TRBJ2-2	-	CASSLGVTPEAGELFF	TGCGCCAGCAGCTTGGGCGTGACACCAGAGGCCGGGGAGCTGTTTTTT
few	TRBV4-2	TRBJ2-5	-	CASSQEWGQETQYF	TGTGCCAGCAGCCAAGAGTGGGGACAAGAGACCCAGTACTTC
few	TRBV9	TRBJ2-1	-	CASSRGISGTYNEQFF	TGTGCCAGCAGCAGGGGGATCTCCGGGACCTACAATGAGCAGTTCTTC
many	TRBV29-1	TRBJ2-1	TRBD1	CSATGGTYNEQFF	TGCAGCGCTACAGGGGGAACCTACAATGAGCAGTTCTTC